This TCR beta chain originates from a study of multiple sclerosis patients with progressive multifocal leukoencephalopathy. Notes on the study in general: Findings may reflect JC virus infection or just general immunocompromise. Before and during natalizumab, the clones expanded at PML already existed.

In the case of this clone: Its antigen is unknown.

V shed 5 bases, J shed 7 bases, and the junction held 7 bases outside the gene matches. The CDR3 has 15 amino acids. CDR1 is PRHDT and CDR2 is FYEKMQ in the germline V gene (reference sequence). Time point in this sample: around eleven months of natalizumab therapy. Data came from immunoSEQ multiplex PCR; TCRdb stores just in-frame clones and leaves some out. There are 24,000 or so clones in the sample; under 95% occur only once, and approximately 2.4% lies in the top ten. This sequence was found in a man aged 25 to 40 with multiple sclerosis. V is TRBV13 and J is TRBJ2-2, with TRBD2 matching 10 bases. Sequences were derived from PBMCs, sampled from a patient treated with natalizumab. The CDR3 loop reads CASSLSGRGSGELFF. The DNA for the CDR3 is TGTGCCAGCAGCCTCAGCGGGAGGGGAAGCGGGGAGCTGTTTTTT.